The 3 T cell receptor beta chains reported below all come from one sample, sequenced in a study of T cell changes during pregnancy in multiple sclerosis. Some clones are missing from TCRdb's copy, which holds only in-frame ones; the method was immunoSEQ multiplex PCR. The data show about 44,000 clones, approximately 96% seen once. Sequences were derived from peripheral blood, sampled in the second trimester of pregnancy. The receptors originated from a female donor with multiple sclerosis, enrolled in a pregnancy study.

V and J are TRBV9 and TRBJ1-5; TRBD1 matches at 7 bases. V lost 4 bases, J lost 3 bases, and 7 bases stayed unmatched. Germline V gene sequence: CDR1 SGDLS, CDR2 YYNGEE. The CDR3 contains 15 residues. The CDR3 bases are TGTGCCAGCAGCCGAACAGGGGATCCCAATCAGCCCCAGCATTTT. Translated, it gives CASSRTGDPNQPQHF. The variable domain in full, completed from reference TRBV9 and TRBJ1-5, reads DSGVTQTPKHLITATGQRVTLRCSPRSGDLSVYWYQQSLDQGLQFLIQYYNGEERAKGNILERFSAQQFPDLHSELNLSSLELGDSALYFCASSRTGDPNQPQHFGDGTRLSIL.

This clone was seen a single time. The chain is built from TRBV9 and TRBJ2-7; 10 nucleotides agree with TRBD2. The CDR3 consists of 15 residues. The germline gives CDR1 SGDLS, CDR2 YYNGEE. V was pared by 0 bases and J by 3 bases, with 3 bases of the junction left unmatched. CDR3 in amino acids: CASSVGSGGFYEQYF. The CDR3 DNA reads TGTGCCAGCAGCGTAGGTAGCGGGGGGTTCTACGAGCAGTACTTC.

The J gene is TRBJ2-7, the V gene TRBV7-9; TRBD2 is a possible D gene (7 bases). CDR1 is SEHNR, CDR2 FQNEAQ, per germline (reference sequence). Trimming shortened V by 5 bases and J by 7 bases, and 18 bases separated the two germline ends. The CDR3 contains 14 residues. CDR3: CASSPPGGHREQYF. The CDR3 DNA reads TGTGCCAGCAGCCCCCCGGGGGGCCACCGGGAGCAGTACTTC.